The rows below give T cell receptor beta chains drawn from one sample of a study of cytomegalovirus exposure and HLA in healthy donors. TCRdb's copy holds only in-frame clones and misses some; the assay was immunoSEQ multiplex PCR. This table has a few hundred thousand clones, less than 85% appearing once. The sample was PBMCs. These TCRs come from a girl between 2 and 10 years old in good health and CMV-seronegative. Each CDR3 is given with its conserved first and last residue. The order of the fields is CDR3 DNA, CDR3 protein, clone size, CDR3 length, J gene, V gene, D gene. A D gene is named only where the DNA matches it firmly. Size tells how often a clone was seen (once, few, many) or the class of an expanded clone, and some rows leave it out.

CDR3 DNA: TGTGCCGGGGGGGGGAAACCGGGTCAGCCCCAGCATTTT
CDR3 protein: CAGGGKPGQPQHF
clone size: NA
CDR3 length: 13
J gene: TRBJ1-5
V gene: TRBV2
D gene: NA

CDR3 DNA: TGTGCCAGCAGAACCCAGGGCAATGAGCAGTTCTTC
CDR3 protein: CASRTQGNEQFF
clone size: NA
CDR3 length: 12
J gene: TRBJ2-1
V gene: TRBV7-9
D gene: NA

CDR3 DNA: TGTGCCAGCAGTTCCCCCATTAATTCACCCCTCCACTTT
CDR3 protein: CASSSPINSPLHF
clone size: NA
CDR3 length: 13
J gene: TRBJ1-6
V gene: TRBV27
D gene: NA

CDR3 DNA: TGTGCCAGCAGCCAAGACCCCGGGACAGGGGGTGCGGGAACTGAAGCTTTCTTT
CDR3 protein: CASSQDPGTGGAGTEAFF
clone size: NA
CDR3 length: 18
J gene: TRBJ1-1
V gene: TRBV14
D gene: TRBD1

CDR3 DNA: TGTGCCAGCAGCCCCGACAGGGGACCTTATCAGCCCCAGCATTTT
CDR3 protein: CASSPDRGPYQPQHF
clone size: NA
CDR3 length: 15
J gene: TRBJ1-5
V gene: TRBV7-2
D gene: TRBD1

CDR3 DNA: TGTGCCAGTAGCGACAGGGGCACCGGGGAGCTGTTTTTT
CDR3 protein: CASSDRGTGELFF
clone size: NA
CDR3 length: 13
J gene: TRBJ2-2
V gene: TRBV19
D gene: TRBD1

CDR3 DNA: TGTGCCAGCAGCTTCAGGGGCGTCTCCTACAATGAGCAGTTCTTC
CDR3 protein: CASSFRGVSYNEQFF
clone size: few
CDR3 length: 15
J gene: TRBJ2-1
V gene: TRBV13
D gene: NA

CDR3 DNA: TGTGCCATCTATCCACAGGCAGGACGGCTCGAGGGCTACACCTTC
CDR3 protein: CAIYPQAGRLEGYTF
clone size: NA
CDR3 length: 15
J gene: TRBJ1-2
V gene: TRBV10-3
D gene: NA

CDR3 DNA: TGTGCCAGCAGCTCCCTAGCGGGCCCCTACGAGCAGTACTTC
CDR3 protein: CASSSLAGPYEQYF
clone size: once
CDR3 length: 14
J gene: TRBJ2-7
V gene: TRBV6-5
D gene: TRBD2

CDR3 DNA: TGTGCCAGCAGTCCAGGGTATCGGCCCCAGCATTTT
CDR3 protein: CASSPGYRPQHF
clone size: NA
CDR3 length: 12
J gene: TRBJ1-5
V gene: TRBV6-1
D gene: NA

CDR3 DNA: TGTGCCACCAGCAGAGATCAGGGCTACAGGGTAGACACTGAAGCTTTCTTT
CDR3 protein: CATSRDQGYRVDTEAFF
clone size: once
CDR3 length: 17
J gene: TRBJ1-1
V gene: TRBV15
D gene: NA

CDR3 DNA: TGCGCCAGCAGGCAACTACGGGGGTTGAGGCAAGAGACCCAGTACTTC
CDR3 protein: CASRQLRGLRQETQYF
clone size: NA
CDR3 length: 16
J gene: TRBJ2-5
V gene: TRBV5-1
D gene: NA

CDR3 DNA: TGTGCCAGCAGCTCCGCACGACACCAAGCTAACTATGGCTACACCTTC
CDR3 protein: CASSSARHQANYGYTF
clone size: NA
CDR3 length: 16
J gene: TRBJ1-2
V gene: TRBV7-9
D gene: NA

CDR3 DNA: TGCACCAGCAGTTCAAGGTCACGCGACAGGGGGCAGGATGGCTACACCTTC
CDR3 protein: CTSSSRSRDRGQDGYTF
clone size: NA
CDR3 length: 17
J gene: TRBJ1-2
V gene: TRBV1
D gene: NA

CDR3 DNA: TGTGCTAGTGGTTTGGGACAGGGGAGTCAGCCCCAGCATTTT
CDR3 protein: CASGLGQGSQPQHF
clone size: NA
CDR3 length: 14
J gene: TRBJ1-5
V gene: TRBV12-5
D gene: TRBD1

CDR3 DNA: TGCGCCAGCAGCAGGACTAGCGAATCGTGGGGGGATACGCAGTATTTT
CDR3 protein: CASSRTSESWGDTQYF
clone size: NA
CDR3 length: 16
J gene: TRBJ2-3
V gene: TRBV4-1
D gene: TRBD2

CDR3 DNA: TGTGCCAGCAGCCCGGAAGGGGCCTCTGGAAACACCATATATTTT
CDR3 protein: CASSPEGASGNTIYF
clone size: NA
CDR3 length: 15
J gene: TRBJ1-3
V gene: TRBV6-1
D gene: NA

CDR3 DNA: TGTGCCAGCAGCCTTCGGACAGGCCCCTATGTATATGGCTACACCTTC
CDR3 protein: CASSLRTGPYVYGYTF
clone size: NA
CDR3 length: 16
J gene: TRBJ1-2
V gene: TRBV9
D gene: TRBD1

CDR3 DNA: TGTGCCAGCACCCGAAGGCGAGGGATTAGCACAGATACGCAGTATTTT
CDR3 protein: CASTRRRGISTDTQYF
clone size: NA
CDR3 length: 16
J gene: TRBJ2-3
V gene: TRBV2
D gene: NA

CDR3 DNA: TGTGCCAGCAGTGCGACTTGGGGCGACGACAATGAGCAGTTCTTC
CDR3 protein: CASSATWGDDNEQFF
clone size: few
CDR3 length: 15
J gene: TRBJ2-1
V gene: TRBV2
D gene: NA

CDR3 DNA: TGTGCCAGCAAGGGGCGCCATCCTTACGAGCAGTACTTC
CDR3 protein: CASKGRHPYEQYF
clone size: NA
CDR3 length: 13
J gene: TRBJ2-7
V gene: TRBV7-9
D gene: NA

CDR3 DNA: TGTGCCAGCAGCCCCAGGGCACGAGGATTGCCTTACGAGCAGTACTTC
CDR3 protein: CASSPRARGLPYEQYF
clone size: once
CDR3 length: 16
J gene: TRBJ2-7
V gene: TRBV5-5
D gene: NA

CDR3 DNA: TGCAGCGTGGGCGGTACAGGGAACGAGCAGTACTTC
CDR3 protein: CSVGGTGNEQYF
clone size: NA
CDR3 length: 12
J gene: TRBJ2-7
V gene: TRBV29-1
D gene: NA

CDR3 DNA: TGTGCCAGCAGTGAAAGGCTCCCAGGGGGCGAGCAGTACTTC
CDR3 protein: CASSERLPGGEQYF
clone size: NA
CDR3 length: 14
J gene: TRBJ2-7
V gene: TRBV6-1
D gene: TRBD1